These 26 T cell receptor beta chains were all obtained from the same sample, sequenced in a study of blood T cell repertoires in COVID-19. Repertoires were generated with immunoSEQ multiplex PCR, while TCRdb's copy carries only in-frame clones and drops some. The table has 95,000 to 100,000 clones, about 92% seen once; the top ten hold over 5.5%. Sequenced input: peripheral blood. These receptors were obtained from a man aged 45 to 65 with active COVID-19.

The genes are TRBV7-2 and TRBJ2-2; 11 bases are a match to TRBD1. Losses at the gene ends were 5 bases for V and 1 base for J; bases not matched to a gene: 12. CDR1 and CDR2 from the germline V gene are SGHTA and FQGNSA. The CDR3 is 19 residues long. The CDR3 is CASSGRDRGFLGNTGELFF. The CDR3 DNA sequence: TGTGCCAGCAGCGGCCGGGACAGGGGGTTTCTCGGGAACACCGGGGAGCTGTTTTTT.

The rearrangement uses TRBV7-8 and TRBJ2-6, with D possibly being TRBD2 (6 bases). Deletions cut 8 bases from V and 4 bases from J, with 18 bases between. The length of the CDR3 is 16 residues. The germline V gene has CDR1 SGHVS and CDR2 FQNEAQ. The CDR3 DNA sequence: TGTGCCAGCCAAAAGGTCGGAGGGGAAGGGGCCAACGTCCTGACTTTC. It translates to CASQKVGGEGANVLTF.

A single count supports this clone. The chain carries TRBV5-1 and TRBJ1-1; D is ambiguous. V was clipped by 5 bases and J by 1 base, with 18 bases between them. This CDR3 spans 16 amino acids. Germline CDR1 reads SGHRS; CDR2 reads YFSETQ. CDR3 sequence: CASSTKELDSNTEAFF. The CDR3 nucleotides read TGCGCCAGCAGTACCAAGGAGCTCGACTCGAACACTGAAGCTTTCTTT. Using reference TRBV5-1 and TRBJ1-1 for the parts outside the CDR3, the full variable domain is KAGVTQTPRYLIKTRGQQVTLSCSPISGHRSVSWYQQTPGQGLQFLFEYFSETQRNKGNFPGRFSGRQFSNSRSEMNVSTLELGDSALYLCASSTKELDSNTEAFFGQGTRLTVV.

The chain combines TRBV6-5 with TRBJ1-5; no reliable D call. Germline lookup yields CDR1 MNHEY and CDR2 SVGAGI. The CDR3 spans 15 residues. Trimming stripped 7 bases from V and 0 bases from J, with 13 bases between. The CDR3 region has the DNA TGTGCCAGCACCGACACCATTTTTAGCAATCAGCCCCAGCATTTT. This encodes CASTDTIFSNQPQHF.

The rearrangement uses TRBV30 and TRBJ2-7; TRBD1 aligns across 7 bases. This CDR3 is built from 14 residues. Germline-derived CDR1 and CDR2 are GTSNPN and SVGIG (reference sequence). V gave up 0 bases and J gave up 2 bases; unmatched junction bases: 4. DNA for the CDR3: TGTGCCTGGAGTGTCCGGACAGGTCCCTACGAGCAGTACTTC. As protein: CAWSVRTGPYEQYF. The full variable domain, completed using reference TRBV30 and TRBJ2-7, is SQTIHQWPATLVQPVGSPLSLECTVEGTSNPNLYWYRQAAGRGLQLLFYSVGIGQISSEVPQNLSASRPQDRQFILSSKKLLLSDSGFYLCAWSVRTGPYEQYFGPGTRLTVT.

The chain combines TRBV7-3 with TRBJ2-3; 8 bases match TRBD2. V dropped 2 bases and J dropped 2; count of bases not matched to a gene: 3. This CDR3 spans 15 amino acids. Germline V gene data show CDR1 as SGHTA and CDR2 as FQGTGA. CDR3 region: CASSLAGGPTDTQYF. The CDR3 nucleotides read TGTGCCAGCAGCTTAGCGGGAGGACCCACAGATACGCAGTATTTT. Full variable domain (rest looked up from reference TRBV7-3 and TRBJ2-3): GAGVSQTPSNKVTEKGKYVELRCDPISGHTALYWYRQSLGQGPEFLIYFQGTGAADDSGLPNDRFFAVRPEGSVSTLKIQRTERGDSAVYLCASSLAGGPTDTQYFGPGTRLTVL.

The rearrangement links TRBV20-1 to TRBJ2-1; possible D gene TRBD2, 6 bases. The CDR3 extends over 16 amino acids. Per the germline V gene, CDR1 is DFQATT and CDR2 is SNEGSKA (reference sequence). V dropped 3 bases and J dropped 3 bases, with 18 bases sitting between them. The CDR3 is CSASQAGRRNYNEQFF. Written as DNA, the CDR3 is TGCAGTGCTAGTCAGGCGGGAAGGCGAAACTACAATGAGCAGTTCTTC.

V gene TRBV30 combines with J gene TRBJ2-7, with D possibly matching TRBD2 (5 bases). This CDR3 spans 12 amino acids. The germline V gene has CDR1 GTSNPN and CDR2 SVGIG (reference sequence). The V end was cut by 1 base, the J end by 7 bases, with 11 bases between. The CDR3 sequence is CAWSGGPGEQYF. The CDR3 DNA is TGTGCCTGGAGTGGAGGGCCGGGAGAGCAGTACTTC.

The CDR3 coding sequence is TGTGCCAGCAGTTCGACAGGGGGCCGGACTGAAGCTTTCTTT. It encodes CASSSTGGRTEAFF. V is TRBV28 and J is TRBJ1-1, with 10 bases lining up with TRBD1. The J segment lost 5 bases and the V segment lost 4 bases, leaving 4 bases of the junction unmatched. In germline, CDR1 is MDHEN, CDR2 SYDVKM. The CDR3 has 14 residues. Based on the CDR3 plus reference TRBV28 and TRBJ1-1, the full variable domain is DVKVTQSSRYLVKRTGEKVFLECVQDMDHENMFWYRQDPGLGLRLIYFSYDVKMKEKGDIPEGYSVSREKKERFSLILESASTNQTSMYLCASSSTGGRTEAFFGQGTRLTVV.

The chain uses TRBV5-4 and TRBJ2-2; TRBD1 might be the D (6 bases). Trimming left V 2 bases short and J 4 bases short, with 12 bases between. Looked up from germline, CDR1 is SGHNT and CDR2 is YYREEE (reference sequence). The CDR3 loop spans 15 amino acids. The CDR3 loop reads CASSLQGVSTGELFF. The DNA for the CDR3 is TGTGCCAGCAGCTTACAGGGCGTTAGCACCGGGGAGCTGTTTTTT. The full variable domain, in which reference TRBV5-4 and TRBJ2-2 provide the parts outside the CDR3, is ETGVTQSPTHLIKTRGQQVTLRCSSQSGHNTVSWYQQALGQGPQFIFQYYREEENGRGNFPPRFSGLQFPNYSSELNVNALELDDSALYLCASSLQGVSTGELFFGEGSRLTVL.

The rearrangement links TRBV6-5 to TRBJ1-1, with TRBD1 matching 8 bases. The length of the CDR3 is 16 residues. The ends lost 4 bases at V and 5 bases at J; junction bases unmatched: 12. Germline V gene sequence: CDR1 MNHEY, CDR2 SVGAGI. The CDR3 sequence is CASSFFTRGLRTEAFF. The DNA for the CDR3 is TGTGCCAGCAGTTTTTTTACCAGGGGGCTACGTACTGAAGCTTTCTTT.

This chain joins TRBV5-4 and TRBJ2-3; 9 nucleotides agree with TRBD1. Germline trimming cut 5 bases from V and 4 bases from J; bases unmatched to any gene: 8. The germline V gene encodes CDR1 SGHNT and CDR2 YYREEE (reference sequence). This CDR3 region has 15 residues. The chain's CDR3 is CASRLTGGGSDTQYF. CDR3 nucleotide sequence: TGTGCCAGCAGGTTGACAGGGGGAGGGTCAGATACGCAGTATTTT.

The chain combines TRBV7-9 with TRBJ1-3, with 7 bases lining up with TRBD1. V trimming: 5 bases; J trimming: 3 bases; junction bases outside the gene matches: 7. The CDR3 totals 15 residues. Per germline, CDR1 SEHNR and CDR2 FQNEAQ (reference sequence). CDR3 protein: CASSRSRGFGNTIYF. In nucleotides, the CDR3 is TGTGCCAGCAGCCGTAGCAGGGGGTTTGGAAACACCATATATTTT.

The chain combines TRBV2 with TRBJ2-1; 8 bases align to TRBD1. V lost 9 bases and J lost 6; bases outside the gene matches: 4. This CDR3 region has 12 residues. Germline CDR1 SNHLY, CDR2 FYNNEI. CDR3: CASGQGINEQFF. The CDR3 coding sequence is TGTGCCAGTGGACAGGGAATCAATGAGCAGTTCTTC. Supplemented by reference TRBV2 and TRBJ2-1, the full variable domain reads EPEVTQTPSHQVTQMGQEVILRCVPISNHLYFYWYRQILGQKVEFLVSFYNNEISEKSEIFDDQFSVERPDGSNFTLKIRSTKLEDSAMYFCASGQGINEQFFGPGTRLTVL.

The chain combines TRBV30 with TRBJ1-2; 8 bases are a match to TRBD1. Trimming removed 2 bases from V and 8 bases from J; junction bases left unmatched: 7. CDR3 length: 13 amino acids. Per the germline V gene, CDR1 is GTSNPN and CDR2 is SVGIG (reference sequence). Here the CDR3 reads CAWSIGQGRGYTF. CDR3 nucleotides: TGTGCCTGGAGTATTGGACAGGGTCGGGGCTACACCTTC.

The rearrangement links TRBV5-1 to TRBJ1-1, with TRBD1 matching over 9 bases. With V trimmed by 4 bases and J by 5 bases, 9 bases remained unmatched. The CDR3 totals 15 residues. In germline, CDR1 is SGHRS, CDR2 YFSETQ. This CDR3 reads CASSQLTGGRTEAFF. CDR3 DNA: TGCGCCAGCAGCCAACTGACAGGGGGGAGAACTGAAGCTTTCTTT.

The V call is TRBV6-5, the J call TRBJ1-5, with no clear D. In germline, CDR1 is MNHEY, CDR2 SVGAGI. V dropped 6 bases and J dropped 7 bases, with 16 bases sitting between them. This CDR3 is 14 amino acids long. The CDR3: CASSGWGSGQPQHF. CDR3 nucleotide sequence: TGTGCCAGCAGCGGTTGGGGTTCGGGACAGCCCCAGCATTTT.

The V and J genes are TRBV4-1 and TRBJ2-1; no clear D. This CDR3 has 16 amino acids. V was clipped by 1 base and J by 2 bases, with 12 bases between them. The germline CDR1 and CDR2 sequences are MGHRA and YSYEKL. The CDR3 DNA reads TGCGCCAGCAGCCAAGGACCGGCTCGGGCCTACAATGAGCAGTTCTTC. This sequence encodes CASSQGPARAYNEQFF.

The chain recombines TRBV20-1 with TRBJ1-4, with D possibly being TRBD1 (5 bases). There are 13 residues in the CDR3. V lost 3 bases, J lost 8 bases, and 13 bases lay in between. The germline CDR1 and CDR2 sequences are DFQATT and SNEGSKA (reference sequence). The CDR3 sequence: CSASPGMREKLFF. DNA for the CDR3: TGCAGTGCTAGTCCAGGGATGAGGGAAAAACTGTTTTTT.

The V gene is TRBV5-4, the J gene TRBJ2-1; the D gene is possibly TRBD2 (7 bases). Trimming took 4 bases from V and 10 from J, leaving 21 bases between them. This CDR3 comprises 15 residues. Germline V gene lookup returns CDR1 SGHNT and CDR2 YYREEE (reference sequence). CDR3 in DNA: TGTGCCAGCAGCATCGAGGGGAGGGGGACGGGAGAGCAGTTCTTC. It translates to CASSIEGRGTGEQFF.

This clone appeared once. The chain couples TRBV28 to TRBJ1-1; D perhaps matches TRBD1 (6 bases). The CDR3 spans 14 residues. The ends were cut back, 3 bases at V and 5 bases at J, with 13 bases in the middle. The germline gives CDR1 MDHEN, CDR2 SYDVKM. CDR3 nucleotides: TGTGCCAGCAGTTTCGGGGCCCAGGGGACTGAAGCTTTCTTT. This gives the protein CASSFGAQGTEAFF.

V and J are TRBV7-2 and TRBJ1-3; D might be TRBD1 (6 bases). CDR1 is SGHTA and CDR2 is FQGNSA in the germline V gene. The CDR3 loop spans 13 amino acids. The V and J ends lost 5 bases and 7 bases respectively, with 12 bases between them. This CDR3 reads CASSTGQRNTIYF. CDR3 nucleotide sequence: TGTGCCAGCAGCACCGGACAGAGGAACACCATATATTTT.

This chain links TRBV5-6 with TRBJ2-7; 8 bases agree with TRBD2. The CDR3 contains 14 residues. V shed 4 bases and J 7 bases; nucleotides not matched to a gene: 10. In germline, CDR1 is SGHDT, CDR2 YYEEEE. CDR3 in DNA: TGTGCCAGCAGCCCCCCGGGGACTAGTAGGGAGCAGTACTTC. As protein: CASSPPGTSREQYF.

CDR3 in DNA: TGTGCCAGTAGTATATTAGGGCAGGGGGCCGGCAATGAGCAGTTCTTC. Encoded protein: CASSILGQGAGNEQFF. The rearrangement links TRBV19 to TRBJ2-1, with TRBD1 identical over 8 bases. Germline-derived CDR1 and CDR2 are LNHDA and SQIVND (reference sequence). V lost 2 bases to trimming and J lost 6 bases; unmatched junction nucleotides: 9. The CDR3 spans 16 residues. The full variable domain, with the rest looked up from reference TRBV19 and TRBJ2-1, is DGGITQSPKYLFRKEGQNVTLSCEQNLNHDAMYWYRQDPGQGLRLIYYSQIVNDFQKGDIAEGYSVSREKKESFPLTVTSAQKNPTAFYLCASSILGQGAGNEQFFGPGTRLTVL.

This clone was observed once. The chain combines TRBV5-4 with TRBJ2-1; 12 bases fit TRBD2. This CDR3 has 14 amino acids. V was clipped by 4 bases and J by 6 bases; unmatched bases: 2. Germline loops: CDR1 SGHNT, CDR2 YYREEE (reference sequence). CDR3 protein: CASSPGLAGNEQFF. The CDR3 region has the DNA TGTGCCAGCAGCCCGGGACTAGCGGGCAATGAGCAGTTCTTC.

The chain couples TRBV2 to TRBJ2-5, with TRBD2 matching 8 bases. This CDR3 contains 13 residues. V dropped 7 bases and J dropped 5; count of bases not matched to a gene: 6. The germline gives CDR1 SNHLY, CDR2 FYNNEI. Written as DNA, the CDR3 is TGTGCCAGCATGCTAGCGGGTACTGAGACCCAGTACTTC. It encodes CASMLAGTETQYF. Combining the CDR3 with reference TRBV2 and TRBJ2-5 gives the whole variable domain EPEVTQTPSHQVTQMGQEVILRCVPISNHLYFYWYRQILGQKVEFLVSFYNNEISEKSEIFDDQFSVERPDGSNFTLKIRSTKLEDSAMYFCASMLAGTETQYFGPGTRLLVL.